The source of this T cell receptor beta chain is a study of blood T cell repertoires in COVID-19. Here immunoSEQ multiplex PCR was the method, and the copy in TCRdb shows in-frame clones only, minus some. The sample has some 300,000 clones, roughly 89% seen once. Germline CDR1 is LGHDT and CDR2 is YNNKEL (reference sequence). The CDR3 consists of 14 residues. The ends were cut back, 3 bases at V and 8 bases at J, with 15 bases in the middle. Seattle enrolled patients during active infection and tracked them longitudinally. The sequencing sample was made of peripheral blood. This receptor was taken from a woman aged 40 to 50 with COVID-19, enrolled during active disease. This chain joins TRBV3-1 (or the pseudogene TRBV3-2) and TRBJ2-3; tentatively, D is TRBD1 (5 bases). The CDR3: CASSQDRQPRTQYF. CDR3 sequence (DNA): TGTGCCAGCAGCCAGGACCGACAGCCGCGTACGCAGTATTTT.